This T cell receptor beta chain appears in the sequencing data of a study of molecular identifiers for immune sequencing clone quantification. Whole-study results and caveats: Identical TCR molecules can share a barcode, and this sharing could underestimate highly expanded clone sizes. Under 1% of molecules in naive cells, but over 99% of effector molecules, belonged to clones above 20 RNA copies.

Naive CD8 libraries used roughly 17,000 to 1,100,000 sorted cells and 10%, 30% or 50% RNA. Naive CD8 T cells underwent sorting with the CD8+CD4-CCR7+CD45RA+ definition. TCRdb itself ran the PCR reads through MiXCR, one entry per CDR3 protein. The repertoire holds some 590,000 distinct CDR3 sequences, with less than 30% as singletons. Ten or more counts support this clonotype. Its specificity is not known. The CDR3 contains 15 residues. V was clipped by 1 base and J by 5 bases, with 15 bases between them. Germline values: CDR1 LGHNA, CDR2 YSLEER. V gene TRBV4-3 combines with J gene TRBJ2-7, with D perhaps given as TRBD1 or TRBD2 (6 bases each). Sequencing was performed on naive CD8+ T cells from blood, with Jurkat cell RNA spiked in. Subset in this sample: FACS-sorted CD8+CD4-CCR7+CD45RA+ naive T cells. The receptor was isolated from a human donor in good health. Some libraries in this study had Jurkat cell RNA spiked in. CDR3 sequence: CASSQAPRGVDEQYF. The CDR3, as DNA: TGCGCCAGCAGCCAAGCTCCTAGGGGGGTAGACGAGCAGTACTTC.